This T cell receptor (beta chain) was sequenced during a study of blood T cell repertoires in COVID-19. About the research overall: Researchers got acute and convalescent COVID-19 samples from the United States, Italy and Spain. The analysed material was cDNA or gDNA that came from T cells, B-cell-depleted T cells, or PBMCs.

The V end was cut by 6 bases, the J end by 7 bases, with 13 bases between. The CDR3 consists of 13 residues. Germline loops: CDR1 SEHNR, CDR2 FQNEAQ (reference sequence). Clones were read by immunoSEQ multiplex PCR, and TCRdb kept only the in-frame ones, dropping some. This sample has about 3,700 clones, with roughly nine tenths found just once. The chain employs TRBV7-9 and TRBJ1-5; the D gene is possibly TRBD1 (5 bases). This TCR was sampled from a woman in her seventies with active COVID-19. The material sequenced was peripheral blood. The CDR3 DNA is TGTGCCAGCAGTTACGGGACTCGCCAGCCCCAGCATTTT. It encodes CASSYGTRQPQHF.